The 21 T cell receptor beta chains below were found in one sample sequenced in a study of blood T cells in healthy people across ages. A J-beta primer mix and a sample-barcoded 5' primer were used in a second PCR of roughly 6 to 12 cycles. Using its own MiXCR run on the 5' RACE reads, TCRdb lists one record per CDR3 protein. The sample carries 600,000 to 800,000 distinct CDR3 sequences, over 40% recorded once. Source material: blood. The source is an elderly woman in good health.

The DNA for the CDR3 is TGTGCCAGCAGCAATCAAATGACCTATGGCTACACCTTC. Protein: CASSNQMTYGYTF. The chain carries TRBV7-2 and TRBJ1-2, with no clear D. CDR3 length: 13 residues. Germline CDR1 and CDR2: SGHTA and FQGNSA. Trimming took off 5 bases at V and 4 bases at J, with 11 bases between the two ends. Looking up the rest from reference TRBV7-2 and TRBJ1-2 gives the full variable domain: GAGVSQSPSNKVTEKGKDVELRCDPISGHTALYWYRQSLGQGLEFLIYFQGNSAPDKSGLPSDRFSAERTGGSVSTLTIQRTQQEDSAVYLCASSNQMTYGYTFGSGTRLTVV.

For the CDR3, the DNA is TGTGCCATCACTCGGGAGGCGAACTATGGCTACACCTTC. It is translated as CAITREANYGYTF. The J gene is TRBJ1-2, the V gene TRBV10-3; D is ambiguous. Deletions cut 7 bases from V and 2 bases from J, with 11 bases between. Germline CDR1 and CDR2: ENHRY and SYGVKD. The CDR3 is made up of 13 amino acids.

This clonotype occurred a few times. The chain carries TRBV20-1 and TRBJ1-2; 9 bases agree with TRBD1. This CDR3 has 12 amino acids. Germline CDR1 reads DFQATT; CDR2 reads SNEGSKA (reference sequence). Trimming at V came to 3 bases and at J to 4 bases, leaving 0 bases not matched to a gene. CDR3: CSARTGGYGYTF. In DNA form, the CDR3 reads TGCAGTGCTAGGACAGGGGGCTATGGCTACACCTTC.

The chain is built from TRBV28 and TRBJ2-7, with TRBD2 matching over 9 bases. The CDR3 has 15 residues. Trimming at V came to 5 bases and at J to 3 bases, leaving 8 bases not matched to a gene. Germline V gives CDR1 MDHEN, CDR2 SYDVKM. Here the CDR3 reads CASSAVAGVVYEQYF. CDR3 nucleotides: TGTGCCAGCAGTGCCGTAGCGGGAGTGGTCTACGAGCAGTACTTC.

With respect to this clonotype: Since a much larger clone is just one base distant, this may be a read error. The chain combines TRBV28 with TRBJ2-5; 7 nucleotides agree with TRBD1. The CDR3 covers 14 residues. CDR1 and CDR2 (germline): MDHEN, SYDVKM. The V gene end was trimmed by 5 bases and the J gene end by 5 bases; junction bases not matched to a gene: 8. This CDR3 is CASSVSGQSETQYF. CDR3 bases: TGTGCCAGCAGTGTCTCGGGACAGAGTGAGACCCAGTACTTC.

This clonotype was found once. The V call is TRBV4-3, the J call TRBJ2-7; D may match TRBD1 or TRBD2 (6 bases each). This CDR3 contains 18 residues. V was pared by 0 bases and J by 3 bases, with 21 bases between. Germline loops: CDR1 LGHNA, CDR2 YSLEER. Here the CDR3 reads CASSQDRGAGDLIYEQYF. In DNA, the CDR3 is TGCGCCAGCAGCCAAGATAGGGGAGCAGGGGACTTAATCTACGAGCAGTACTTC.

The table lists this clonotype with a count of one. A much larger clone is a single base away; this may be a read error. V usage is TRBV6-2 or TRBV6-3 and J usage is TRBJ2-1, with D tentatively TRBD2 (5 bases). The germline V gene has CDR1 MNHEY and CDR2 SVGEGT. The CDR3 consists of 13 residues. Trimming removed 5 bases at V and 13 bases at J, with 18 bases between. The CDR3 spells CASSPSNRETQFF. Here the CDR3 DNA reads TGTGCCAGCAGTCCCTCGAATAGGGAGACCCAGTTCTTC.

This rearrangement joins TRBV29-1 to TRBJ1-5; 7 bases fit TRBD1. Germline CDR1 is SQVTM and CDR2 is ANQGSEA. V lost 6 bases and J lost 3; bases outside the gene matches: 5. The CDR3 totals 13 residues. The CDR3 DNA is TGCAGCGTAGCACAGGGGTACAATCAGCCCCAGCATTTT. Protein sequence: CSVAQGYNQPQHF.

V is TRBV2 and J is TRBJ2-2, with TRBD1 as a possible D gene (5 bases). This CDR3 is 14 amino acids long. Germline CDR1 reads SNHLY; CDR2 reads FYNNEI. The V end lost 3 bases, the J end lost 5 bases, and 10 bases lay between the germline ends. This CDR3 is CASSDQGSTGELFF. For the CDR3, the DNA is TGTGCCAGCAGTGACCAGGGAAGTACCGGGGAGCTGTTTTTT. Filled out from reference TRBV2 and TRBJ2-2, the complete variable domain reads EPEVTQTPSHQVTQMGQEVILRCVPISNHLYFYWYRQILGQKVEFLVSFYNNEISEKSEIFDDQFSVERPDGSNFTLKIRSTKLEDSAMYFCASSDQGSTGELFFGEGSRLTVL.

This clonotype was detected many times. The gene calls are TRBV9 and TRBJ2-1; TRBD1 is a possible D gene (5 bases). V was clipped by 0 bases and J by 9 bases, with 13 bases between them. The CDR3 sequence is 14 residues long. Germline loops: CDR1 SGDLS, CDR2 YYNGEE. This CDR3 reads CASSVDPIRGEQFF. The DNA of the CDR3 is TGTGCCAGCAGCGTAGATCCGATAAGGGGTGAGCAGTTCTTC.

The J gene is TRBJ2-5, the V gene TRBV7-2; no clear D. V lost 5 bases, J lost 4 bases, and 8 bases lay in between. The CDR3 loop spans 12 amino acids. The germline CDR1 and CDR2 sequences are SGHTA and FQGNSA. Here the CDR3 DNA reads TGTGCCAGCAGCGCAGAGCGAGAGACCCAGTACTTC. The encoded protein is CASSAERETQYF. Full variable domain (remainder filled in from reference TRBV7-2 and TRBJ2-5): GAGVSQSPSNKVTEKGKDVELRCDPISGHTALYWYRQSLGQGLEFLIYFQGNSAPDKSGLPSDRFSAERTGGSVSTLTIQRTQQEDSAVYLCASSAERETQYFGPGTRLLVL.

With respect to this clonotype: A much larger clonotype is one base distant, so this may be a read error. The CDR3 here is CASSLEVAADTQYF. CDR3 nucleotides: TGTGCCAGCAGTTTAGAGGTGGCCGCAGATACGCAGTATTTT. The V gene is TRBV12-3 or TRBV12-4, the J gene TRBJ2-3; D is undetermined. The germline V and J ends were trimmed by 1 base and 4 bases, with 9 bases remaining between them. The length of the CDR3 is 14 residues.

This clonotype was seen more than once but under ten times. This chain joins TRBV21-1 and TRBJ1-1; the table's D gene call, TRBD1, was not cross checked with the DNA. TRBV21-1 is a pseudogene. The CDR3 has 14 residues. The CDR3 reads CASSADSPNTEAFF. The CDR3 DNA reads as TGTGCCAGCAGCGCGGACAGCCCGAACACTGAAGCTTTCTTT.

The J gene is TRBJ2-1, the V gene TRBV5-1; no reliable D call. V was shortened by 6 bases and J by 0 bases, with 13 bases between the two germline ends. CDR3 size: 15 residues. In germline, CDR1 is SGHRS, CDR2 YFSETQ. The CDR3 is CASTPGLYSYNEQFF. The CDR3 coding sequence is TGCGCCAGCACCCCCGGGCTCTACTCCTACAATGAGCAGTTCTTC.

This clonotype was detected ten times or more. CDR3 residues: CASSRLAGETEQFF. CDR3 coding DNA: TGTGCCAGCAGTCGACTAGCGGGAGAAACTGAGCAGTTCTTC. The genes are TRBV7-3 and TRBJ2-1; 12 positions match TRBD2. CDR1 and CDR2 from the germline V gene are SGHTA and FQGTGA. The V and J ends lost 6 bases and 9 bases, in that order; junction bases with no gene match: 6. The CDR3 is 14 amino acids.

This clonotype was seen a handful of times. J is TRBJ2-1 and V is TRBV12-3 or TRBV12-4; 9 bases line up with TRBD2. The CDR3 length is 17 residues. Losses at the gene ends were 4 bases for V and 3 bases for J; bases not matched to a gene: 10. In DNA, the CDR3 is TGTGCCAGCAGTTCCCATAGCGGGAGCAAAGGCTACAATGAGCAGTTCTTC. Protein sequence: CASSSHSGSKGYNEQFF.

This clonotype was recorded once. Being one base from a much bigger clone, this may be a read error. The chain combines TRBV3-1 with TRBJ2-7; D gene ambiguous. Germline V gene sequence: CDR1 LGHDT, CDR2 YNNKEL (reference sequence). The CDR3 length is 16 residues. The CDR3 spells CASSQVVLTSSYERYF. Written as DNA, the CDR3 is TGTGCCAGCAGCCAAGTGGTCCTTACCAGCTCCTACGAGCGGTACTTC.

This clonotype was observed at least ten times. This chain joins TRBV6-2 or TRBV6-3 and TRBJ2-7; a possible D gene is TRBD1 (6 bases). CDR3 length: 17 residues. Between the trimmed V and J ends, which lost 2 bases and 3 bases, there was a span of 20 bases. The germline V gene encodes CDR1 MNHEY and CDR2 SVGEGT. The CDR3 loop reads CASSYATGQFLGYEQYF. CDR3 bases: TGTGCCAGCAGTTACGCGACAGGACAGTTCCTCGGCTACGAGCAGTACTTC.

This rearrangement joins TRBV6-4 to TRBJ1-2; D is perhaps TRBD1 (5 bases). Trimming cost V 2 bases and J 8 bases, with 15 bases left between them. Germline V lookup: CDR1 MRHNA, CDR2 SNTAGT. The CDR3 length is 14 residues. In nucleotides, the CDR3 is TGTGCCAGCAGTGACCCGGGCCAGGGCGGCGGCTACACCTTC. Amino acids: CASSDPGQGGGYTF.

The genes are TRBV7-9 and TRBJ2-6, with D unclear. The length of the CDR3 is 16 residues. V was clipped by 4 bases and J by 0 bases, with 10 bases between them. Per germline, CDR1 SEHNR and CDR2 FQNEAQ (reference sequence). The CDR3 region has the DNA TGTGCCAGCAGCTCGTACACGATCTCTGGGGCCAACGTCCTGACTTTC. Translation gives CASSSYTISGANVLTF.

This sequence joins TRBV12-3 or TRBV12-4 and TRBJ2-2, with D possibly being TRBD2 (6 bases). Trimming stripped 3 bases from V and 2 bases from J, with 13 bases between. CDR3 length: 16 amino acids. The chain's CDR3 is CASSFRRDLNTGELFF. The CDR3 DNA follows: TGTGCCAGCAGTTTTCGGCGGGACCTTAACACCGGGGAGCTGTTTTTT.